This T cell receptor beta chain was identified during a study of beta chain features in type 1 diabetes. Looking at the study overall: Healthy donors and patients had similar age, gender and cell yields. Across all samples, fewer than 140 million sorted cells were examined.

TCRB transcripts that were expressed got sequenced, as all of the isolated RNA had been reverse transcribed. The protocol was immunoSEQ multiplex PCR, while the TCRdb copy is restricted to in-frame clones and leaves out a portion. The table records almost 350,000 clones, roughly a fifth of them present only once. Sampling consisted of one heparinised blood draw per donor, averaging approximately 120 mL. CDR3 size: 16 residues. The ends were cut back, 5 bases at V and 5 bases at J, with 21 bases in the middle. The germline V gene encodes CDR1 LNHNV and CDR2 YYDKDF (reference sequence). This clonotype originated in a woman between 18 and 29 years old in good health. The specimen was naive CD4+ T cells from blood. The chain combines TRBV15 with TRBJ2-5; possibly TRBD1 for D (5 bases). Here the CDR3 reads CATSGRWGPIRETQYF. The CDR3 nucleotides read TGTGCCACCAGCGGAAGATGGGGCCCGATTAGGGAGACCCAGTACTTC.